Detailed here is one TCR beta chain. The sample belongs to a study of blood T cell repertoires in COVID-19. For the study at large: The analysed material was cDNA or gDNA that came from T cells, B-cell-depleted T cells, or PBMCs.

Sequenced by immunoSEQ multiplex PCR; TCRdb stores in-frame clones only, minus some. The sample lists around 260,000 clones; 85% to 90% were seen once. CDR1 and CDR2 from the germline V gene are LGHNA and YSLEER. The CDR3 has 18 amino acids. The V segment lost 0 bases and the J segment 5 bases; nucleotides outside the gene matches: 11. Sequenced sample: peripheral blood. V and J are TRBV4-3 and TRBJ2-2, with 8 bases matching TRBD1. This sequence was found in a woman aged 40 to 50 who had recovered from COVID-19. This CDR3 reads CASSQEGTGVGWTGELFF. DNA of the CDR3: TGCGCCAGCAGCCAAGAGGGGACAGGTGTCGGGTGGACCGGGGAGCTGTTTTTT.